Below, one TCR beta chain is given with its context. No antigen is known for it. Profiling relied on immunoSEQ multiplex PCR, and the TCRdb table lists in-frame clones only, not all of them. The repertoire has 14,000 to 15,000 clones, more than 90% of them found once; the top ten carry around 0.7%. These data are taken from a study of graft-versus-host responses after intestinal transplantation. Study at large: Each transplant was multivisceral, liver-intestinal, or isolated intestinal. Every transplant recipient was induced with anti-thymocyte globulin, then maintained on tacrolimus and steroids for about 3 years.

The CDR3 is 22 residues long. Whole-study findings and limits: The presence of high graft-versus-host to host-versus-graft clonal ratios in allografts characterized patients with graft-donor T cell macrochimerism. GvH clone levels peaked in circulation, and this peak was associated with early post-transplant HvG declines.

The source material was PBMCs, sampled 9 days after transplant. The sequence was obtained from a human patient who received an intestinal transplant, so some T cells may come from the graft donor. The chain joins TRBV21-1 to TRBJ2-3; the D call in the table, TRBD2, was not verified against the DNA. TRBV21-1 is reported as a pseudogene. The CDR3 is CASSKGDLGLAGEPSLTDTQYF. The CDR3 DNA is TGTGCCAGCAGCAAAGGAGATTTGGGACTAGCGGGCGAACCATCACTCACAGATACGCAGTATTTT.